These 5 T cell receptor beta chains originate from one sample sequenced in a study of T cells after yellow fever vaccination. TCRdb independently ran MiXCR on the 5' RACE reads; one entry per CDR3 protein. Seen here are some 400,000 distinct CDR3 sequences, about 6% observed once, and the top ten hold over 14%. Sample: PBMCs, taken 5 days after the yellow fever booster vaccination. The source is a young man who received the YFV17D yellow fever vaccine.

V is TRBV20-1 and J is TRBJ2-7; D might be TRBD2 (6 bases). Trimming shortened V by 6 bases and J by 1 base, and 19 bases separated the two germline ends. The length of the CDR3 is 15 residues. CDR1 and CDR2 from the germline V gene are DFQATT and SNEGSKA (reference sequence). The DNA of the CDR3 is TGCAGTGCCCCCGTTATAAACGGGAGATCCTACGAGCAGTACTTC. Protein product: CSAPVINGRSYEQYF.

This clonotype has ten or more counts. V gene TRBV3-1 combines with J gene TRBJ2-1; D perhaps matches TRBD1 (5 bases). This CDR3 has 15 residues. V shed 5 bases and J shed 10 bases, with 21 bases lying between them. The V gene's germline CDR1 is LGHDT and CDR2 YNNKEL (reference sequence). The CDR3 DNA reads as TGTGCCAGCAGCAACAGCCAAGGGGCGAGATCCGAGCAGTTCTTC. This codes for CASSNSQGARSEQFF.

This clonotype was seen a handful of times. V is TRBV29-1 and J is TRBJ2-3; D remains ambiguous. In germline, CDR1 is SQVTM, CDR2 ANQGSEA. The CDR3 is 11 amino acids. The V and J ends lost 3 bases and 2 bases respectively, with 3 bases between them. CDR3 protein: CSVEITDTQYF. The DNA of the CDR3 is TGCAGCGTTGAGATCACAGATACGCAGTATTTT.

J is TRBJ2-3 and V is TRBV29-1; D might be TRBD2 (5 bases). Germline V gene data show CDR1 as SQVTM and CDR2 as ANQGSEA. Between the trimmed V and J ends, which lost 6 bases and 4 bases, there was a span of 8 bases. This CDR3 has 11 residues. CDR3 protein: CSVDYPDTQYF. Written as DNA, the CDR3 is TGCAGCGTAGACTACCCAGATACGCAGTATTTT.

A word on this clonotype: A read error may account for a junction end that differs from germline. V usage is TRBV12-3 or TRBV12-4 and J usage is TRBJ2-6; the match to TRBD1 covers 7 bases. This CDR3 has 18 amino acids. The CDR3 protein is CASCLARTGLSGANVLTF. CDR3 nucleotides: TGTGCCAGCTGTTTAGCCCGGACAGGACTCTCTGGGGCCAACGTCCTGACTTTC.